The clone carrying this T cell receptor (beta chain) appeared a single time. What it recognizes is unknown. The method was immunoSEQ multiplex PCR; TCRdb's version includes in-frame clones alone and lacks a portion of them. The sample holds some 15,000 clones, almost 90% seen once. The entry originates in a study of chemoradiotherapy in HPV16-positive cancers. Findings of the study overall: Non-HPV-specific T cells did not expand in tumors during treatment, whereas candidate HPV-specific clones and E7-related motifs did.

CDR1 is MDHEN and CDR2 is SYDVKM in the germline V gene. Deletions cut 7 bases from V and 2 bases from J, with 12 bases between. The CDR3 has 13 residues. The TCR sequence derives from a human donor with HPV-associated anogenital cancer. Sequences were derived from blood, sampled from a patient who underwent chemoradiotherapy. The chain employs TRBV28 and TRBJ2-7; D remains ambiguous. CDR3 region: CASTKVSPYEQYF. The CDR3 DNA reads TGTGCCAGCACGAAGGTGAGCCCCTACGAGCAGTACTTC.